Below, 30 T cell receptor beta chains from the same sample are listed, as sequenced in a study of T cells in Graves' hyperthyroidism and ophthalmopathy. It was RNA transcripts that yielded the amplified TCR beta CDR3 regions. The HTBI primer set drove a first-round RT-PCR of the TCR CDR3. TCRdb redid the calling of the multiplex PCR reads with MiXCR, one entry per CDR3 protein. This sample yields about 720,000 distinct CDR3 sequences, of which 16% are seen a single time; approximately 8.4% belongs to the top ten. What was sequenced was blood. All receptors derive from a man between 18 and 35 years old with Graves' hyperthyroidism.

This clonotype was picked up a small number of times. This chain joins TRBV28 and TRBJ2-2; TRBD2 matches 8 bases. The ends lost 3 bases at V and 7 bases at J; junction bases unmatched: 4. CDR1 and CDR2 from the germline V gene are MDHEN and SYDVKM. This CDR3 has 14 amino acids. CDR3 nucleotides: TGTGCCAGCAGTTTGGAGCGGGAGATCGGGGAGCTGTTTTTT. It encodes CASSLEREIGELFF.

This clonotype has ten or more counts. The chain joins TRBV12-3 or TRBV12-4 to TRBJ2-1, with 12 bases identical to TRBD2. There are 15 residues in the CDR3. The trim removed 6 bases at V and 9 bases at J, leaving 9 bases unmatched. The CDR3 DNA follows: TGTGCCAGCAGGGTTCTAGCGGGAGGGCCGGGTGAGCAGTTCTTC. It encodes CASRVLAGGPGEQFF.

This clonotype was picked up many times. CDR3 nucleotide sequence: TGTGCCAGCAGCGACGGCTCGCTGAACAATGAGCAGTTCTTC. It encodes CASSDGSLNNEQFF. The J gene is TRBJ2-1, the V gene TRBV7-9, with D hard to call. Trimming took 5 bases from V and 5 from J, leaving 13 bases between them. This CDR3 is 14 amino acids long. Germline CDR1 and CDR2: SEHNR and FQNEAQ (reference sequence).

The chain combines TRBV7-9 with TRBJ2-1, with D possibly being TRBD2 (5 bases). Deletions cut 6 bases from V and 5 bases from J, with 23 bases between. The CDR3 extends over 17 amino acids. The germline CDR1 and CDR2 sequences are SEHNR and FQNEAQ (reference sequence). This CDR3 is CASSQSGLQAENNEQFF. The CDR3 region has the DNA TGTGCCAGCAGTCAAAGCGGACTGCAAGCGGAAAACAATGAGCAGTTCTTC.

This clonotype was detected ten times or more. The junction does not match germline at one end; this may be a read error. The chain is built from TRBV28 and TRBJ1-3; D not resolved. The germline V gene has CDR1 MDHEN and CDR2 SYDVKM. The CDR3 is made up of 10 amino acids. In nucleotides, the CDR3 is TGTGCCAGCTTTGGAGACACCATATATTTT. Amino acids: CASFGDTIYF.

This clonotype showed up many times. The V call is TRBV7-2, the J call TRBJ2-7; 9 bases map to TRBD2. V lost 1 base and J lost 4; bases outside the gene matches: 5. Germline CDR1 and CDR2: SGHTA and FQGNSA. There are 15 residues in the CDR3. The CDR3 nucleotides read TGTGCCAGCAGCTTAGATCCTAGCGGGACATACGAGCAGTACTTC. Translating gives CASSLDPSGTYEQYF.

This clonotype was observed many times. The chain uses TRBV2 and TRBJ2-7; D gene unclear. Per the germline V gene, CDR1 is SNHLY and CDR2 is FYNNEI. V shed 5 bases and J shed 1 base, with 6 bases lying between them. This CDR3 has 12 amino acids. The DNA for the CDR3 is TGTGCCAGCAGTTACACGTCCTACGAGCAGTACTTC. It is translated as CASSYTSYEQYF.

About this clonotype: The CDR3 ends on some other residue instead of the conserved phenylalanine or tryptophan, so this is likely a read error. The rearrangement uses TRBV5-6 and TRBJ2-1; maybe TRBD2 (5 bases). This CDR3 has 16 residues. Trimming removed 5 bases at V and 2 bases at J, with 17 bases between. Per the germline V gene, CDR1 is SGHDT and CDR2 is YYEEEE. The CDR3, as DNA: TGTGCCAGCAGTTCTTACGGGATTAATACCTACAATGAGCAGTTCTCC. It yields the protein CASSSYGINTYNEQFS.

This clonotype was recorded many times. This chain uses TRBV2 with TRBJ2-1; 10 nucleotides match TRBD2. The junction had 11 bases not matched to a gene; V was cut back by 3 bases and J by 3 bases. Germline-derived CDR1 and CDR2 are SNHLY and FYNNEI. The CDR3 spans 18 residues. Written as DNA, the CDR3 is TGTGCCAGCAGTGACCGCCTCCATACTAGCGGGGTCTACAATGAGCAGTTCTTC. Its protein product is CASSDRLHTSGVYNEQFF.

A few counts support this clonotype. V and J are TRBV7-9 and TRBJ2-6; D unresolved. Germline CDR1 and CDR2: SEHNR and FQNEAQ (reference sequence). V lost 5 bases, J lost 0 bases, and 8 bases lay in between. The CDR3 length is 15 residues. CDR3 amino acids: CASSIAGSGANVLTF. The CDR3 coding sequence is TGTGCCAGCAGCATCGCAGGCTCTGGGGCCAACGTCCTGACTTTC.

The rearrangement joins TRBV13 to TRBJ2-3; 11 bases align to TRBD2. Germline CDR1 is PRHDT and CDR2 is FYEKMQ (reference sequence). Trimming took 3 bases from V and 3 from J; bases not matched to a gene: 17. CDR3 length equals 20 residues. The DNA of the CDR3 is TGTGCCAGCAGCTTGGACAAGGGACTAGCGGCCTTGAAGGAAACAGATACGCAGTATTTT. It encodes CASSLDKGLAALKETDTQYF.

This clonotype was seen repeatedly, ten times or more. The chain combines TRBV27 with TRBJ1-1; 7 nucleotides match TRBD1. The CDR3 is 14 residues long. Germline V gene lookup returns CDR1 MNHEY and CDR2 SMNVEV (reference sequence). Trimming took 4 bases from V and 7 from J; bases not matched to a gene: 9. This CDR3 is CASSSYYGTVEAFF. DNA for the CDR3: TGTGCCAGCAGTTCCTACTATGGGACAGTTGAAGCTTTCTTT.

V and J are TRBV28 and TRBJ2-7; D possibly uses TRBD1 or TRBD2 (7 bases each). The CDR3 covers 14 residues. From germline, CDR1 is MDHEN and CDR2 SYDVKM. V lost 6 bases and J 5 bases, leaving 17 bases between the germline ends. The CDR3 DNA is TGTGCCAGCAGCCGGGGGAGGGGGCGCGACGAGCAGTACTTC. This gives the protein CASSRGRGRDEQYF.

The chain combines TRBV3-1 with TRBJ1-6, with D unclear. CDR1 and CDR2 from the germline V gene are LGHDT and YNNKEL (reference sequence). The V end was cut by 0 bases, the J end by 13 bases, with 7 bases between. CDR3 length: 12 amino acids. In DNA, the CDR3 is TGTGCCAGCAGCCAAGACGCGCGTCCCCTCCACTTT. It is translated as CASSQDARPLHF.

This clonotype was counted at least ten times. This chain uses TRBV30 with TRBJ2-7; 12 bases align to TRBD1. The CDR3 has 13 residues. The V gene's germline CDR1 is GTSNPN and CDR2 SVGIG (reference sequence). V shed 5 bases and J 5 bases; nucleotides not matched to a gene: 4. This CDR3 reads CAWGTGGYNEQYF. For the CDR3, the DNA is TGTGCCTGGGGGACAGGGGGCTATAACGAGCAGTACTTC.

This clonotype has just a few counts. The CDR3 here is CSAFTTPQSGYTF. The CDR3 region has the DNA TGCAGTGCCTTCACCACCCCTCAGAGTGGCTACACCTTC. V gene TRBV20-1 combines with J gene TRBJ1-2; D is unclear. V was cut by 6 bases and J by 7 bases, with 18 bases left in between. The V gene's germline CDR1 is DFQATT and CDR2 SNEGSKA (reference sequence). The CDR3 has 13 amino acids.

The chain joins TRBV20-1 to TRBJ2-2; unclear D gene. This CDR3 is built from 12 residues. The V gene lost 6 bases and the J gene lost 6 bases, with 11 bases spanning the gap. The germline V gene has CDR1 DFQATT and CDR2 SNEGSKA (reference sequence). The CDR3 bases are TGCAGTGCAAAGAGCTTGTCCGGGGAGCTGTTTTTT. It translates to CSAKSLSGELFF.

V usage is TRBV3-1 and J usage is TRBJ2-1, with D possibly being TRBD2 (6 bases). The length of the CDR3 is 14 residues. CDR1 LGHDT and CDR2 YNNKEL come from the germline V gene (reference sequence). The V end was cut by 4 bases, the J end by 4 bases, with 11 bases between. The CDR3 DNA sequence: TGTGCCAGCAGCCCCCGGGAGATTTACAATGAGCAGTTCTTC. Protein product: CASSPREIYNEQFF.

This clonotype appeared a few times. V gene TRBV7-3 combines with J gene TRBJ2-1; 9 bases line up with TRBD1. The germline CDR1 and CDR2 sequences are SGHTA and FQGTGA. The CDR3 spans 15 residues. The junction had 7 bases not matched to a gene; V was cut back by 4 bases and J by 6 bases. CDR3 nucleotide sequence: TGTGCCAGCAGCTCCACGGGACAGGGCTCCAATGAGCAGTTCTTC. Its translation: CASSSTGQGSNEQFF.

This clonotype came up many times. J is TRBJ2-1 and V is TRBV24-1; D remains ambiguous. Trimming shortened V by 1 base and J by 5 bases, and 11 bases separated the two germline ends. The CDR3 consists of 15 residues. The germline V gene has CDR1 KGHDR and CDR2 SFDVKD. CDR3 nucleotides: TGTGCCACCAGTGATTTTAGGGTGGGTGACAATGAGCAGTTCTTC. Amino acids: CATSDFRVGDNEQFF.

The chain couples TRBV13 to TRBJ1-2; TRBD1 agrees at 8 bases. V gave up 7 bases and J gave up 8 bases; unmatched junction bases: 9. CDR3 length: 13 residues. The V gene's germline CDR1 is PRHDT and CDR2 FYEKMQ (reference sequence). This CDR3 is CASNAQGAEGYTF. The CDR3, as DNA: TGTGCCAGCAACGCGCAGGGGGCGGAGGGCTACACCTTC. Drawing the rest from reference TRBV13 and TRBJ1-2, the complete variable domain is AAGVIQSPRHLIKEKRETATLKCYPIPRHDTVYWYQQGPGQDPQFLISFYEKMQSDKGSIPDRFSAQQFSDYHSELNMSSLELGDSALYFCASNAQGAEGYTFGSGTRLTVV.

This clonotype came up many times. The V gene is TRBV29-1, the J gene TRBJ2-5, with D perhaps assigned TRBD1 or TRBD2 (5 bases each). Trimming took off 3 bases at V and 1 base at J, with 9 bases between the two ends. Germline-derived CDR1 and CDR2 are SQVTM and ANQGSEA. CDR3 length: 13 residues. The CDR3 DNA sequence: TGCAGCGTTGACGCCGGGACCCAAGAGACCCAGTACTTC. Amino acid sequence: CSVDAGTQETQYF.

This clonotype occurred a few times. With a much larger clone just one base away, this may be a read error. The rearrangement uses TRBV29-1 and TRBJ2-3; TRBD2 matches at 7 bases. The germline gives CDR1 SQVTM, CDR2 ANQGSEA. This CDR3 has 13 amino acids. The CDR3, as DNA: TGCAGCGCCGGCGGGGGAAGCACAGATACGCGGTATTTT. It yields the protein CSAGGGSTDTRYF.

This clonotype was found a few times. This chain uses TRBV5-5 with TRBJ2-3; TRBD1 matches 9 bases. The CDR3 contains 13 residues. CDR1 SGHKS and CDR2 YYEKEE come from the germline V gene (reference sequence). V shed 6 bases, J shed 10 bases, and the junction held 9 bases outside the gene matches. Here the CDR3 reads CASIPYGDRAQYF. DNA for the CDR3: TGTGCCAGCATCCCCTACGGGGACAGGGCGCAGTATTTT.

This clonotype was counted many times. The J gene is TRBJ2-3, the V gene TRBV7-8, with 9 bases lining up with TRBD2. Germline V gives CDR1 SGHVS, CDR2 FQNEAQ. Trimming took 1 base from V and 5 from J; bases not matched to a gene: 10. This CDR3 is built from 17 residues. The CDR3 bases are TGTGCCAGCAGCTTAGTGGCGGGAGGGCCGTTAGGAGATACGCAGTATTTT. It yields the protein CASSLVAGGPLGDTQYF.

This chain joins TRBV20-1 and TRBJ2-2; TRBD2 is a possible D gene (6 bases). The V gene lost 2 bases and the J gene lost 4 bases, with 14 bases spanning the gap. The CDR3 has 15 amino acids. Germline lookup yields CDR1 DFQATT and CDR2 SNEGSKA (reference sequence). CDR3 loop: CSARLTGEATGELFF. DNA of the CDR3: TGCAGTGCTAGATTGACGGGAGAGGCCACCGGGGAGCTGTTTTTT.

This clonotype was detected ten times or more. The chain combines TRBV27 with TRBJ2-7; D remains unclear. V lost 5 bases to trimming and J lost 4 bases, with 15 bases between them. CDR1 and CDR2 (germline): MNHEY, SMNVEV (reference sequence). The CDR3 covers 14 residues. CDR3 DNA sequence: TGTGCCAGCAGTAACAGCGACCGACCGTACGAGCAGTACTTC. Residues: CASSNSDRPYEQYF.

The CDR3 DNA is TGTGCCAGCAGTCCCTACATTCCGGGAGAGAGCTCCTACAATGAGCAGTTCTTC. Protein product: CASSPYIPGESSYNEQFF. The V gene is TRBV6-2 or TRBV6-3, the J gene TRBJ2-1; a weak D match, TRBD2 (6 bases). V lost 5 bases, J lost 0 bases, and 20 bases lay in between. This CDR3 region has 18 residues. Germline V CDR1 and CDR2: MNHEY, SVGEGT.

The chain is built from TRBV20-1 and TRBJ2-7; 8 positions match TRBD2. Trimming took 3 bases from V and 0 from J; bases not matched to a gene: 4. The germline CDR1 and CDR2 sequences are DFQATT and SNEGSKA (reference sequence). The CDR3 totals 14 residues. The CDR3 DNA reads TGCAGTGCTAGTGGGCGGGAGGCCTCCTACGAGCAGTACTTC. Its translation: CSASGREASYEQYF.

The sample holds many counts of this clonotype. The chain links TRBV7-3 to TRBJ2-3, with D hard to call. Trimming took off 5 bases at V and 4 bases at J, with 13 bases between the two ends. The CDR3 runs to 14 residues. Germline lookup yields CDR1 SGHTA and CDR2 FQGTGA. The CDR3 DNA follows: TGTGCCAGCAGCCCCCAATCAAGAGCAGATACGCAGTATTTT. It specifies CASSPQSRADTQYF.